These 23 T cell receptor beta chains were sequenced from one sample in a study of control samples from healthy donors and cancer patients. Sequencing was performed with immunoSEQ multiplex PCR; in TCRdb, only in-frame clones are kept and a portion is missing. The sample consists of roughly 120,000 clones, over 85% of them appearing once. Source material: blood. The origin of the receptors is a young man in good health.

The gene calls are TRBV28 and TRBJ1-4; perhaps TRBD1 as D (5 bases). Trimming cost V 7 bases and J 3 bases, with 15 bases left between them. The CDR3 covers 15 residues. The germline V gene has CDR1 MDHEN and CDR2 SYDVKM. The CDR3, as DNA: TGTGCCAGCAACCTACACCGGGACCCTAATGAAAAACTGTTTTTT. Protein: CASNLHRDPNEKLFF.

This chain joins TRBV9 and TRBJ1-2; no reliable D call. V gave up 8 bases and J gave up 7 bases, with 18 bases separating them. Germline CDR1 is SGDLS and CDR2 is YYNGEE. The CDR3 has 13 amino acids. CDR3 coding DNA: TGTGCCAGTCGCGTAGGGCCGGTTGGTGGCTACACCTTC. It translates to CASRVGPVGGYTF.

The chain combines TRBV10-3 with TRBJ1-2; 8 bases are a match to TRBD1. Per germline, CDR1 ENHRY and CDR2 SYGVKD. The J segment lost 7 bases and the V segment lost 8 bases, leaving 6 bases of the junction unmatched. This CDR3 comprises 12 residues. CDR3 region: CAIQGQGGGYTF. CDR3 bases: TGTGCCATCCAAGGACAGGGAGGTGGCTACACCTTC.

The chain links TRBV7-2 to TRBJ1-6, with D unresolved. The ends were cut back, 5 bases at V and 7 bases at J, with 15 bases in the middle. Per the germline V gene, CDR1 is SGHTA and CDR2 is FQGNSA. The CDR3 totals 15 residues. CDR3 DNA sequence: TGTGCCAGCAGCCCCTCGTCTTTTGGGAATTCACCCCTCCACTTT. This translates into CASSPSSFGNSPLHF.

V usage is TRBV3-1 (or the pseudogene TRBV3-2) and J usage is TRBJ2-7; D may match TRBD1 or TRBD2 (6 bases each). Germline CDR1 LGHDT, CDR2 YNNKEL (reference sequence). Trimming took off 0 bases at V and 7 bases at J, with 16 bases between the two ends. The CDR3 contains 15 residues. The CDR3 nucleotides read TGTGCCAGCAGCCAAGAACCGGGGGCGGGGCGGGAGCAGTACGTC. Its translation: CASSQEPGAGREQYV.

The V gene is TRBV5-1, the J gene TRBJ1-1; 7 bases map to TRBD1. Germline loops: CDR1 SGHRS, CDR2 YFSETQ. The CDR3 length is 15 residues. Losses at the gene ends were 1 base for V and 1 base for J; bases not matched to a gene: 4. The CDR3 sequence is CASSLKRDRNTEAFF. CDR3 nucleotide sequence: TGCGCCAGCAGCTTGAAACGGGACAGGAACACTGAAGCTTTCTTT. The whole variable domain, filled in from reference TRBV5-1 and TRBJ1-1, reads KAGVTQTPRYLIKTRGQQVTLSCSPISGHRSVSWYQQTPGQGLQFLFEYFSETQRNKGNFPGRFSGRQFSNSRSEMNVSTLELGDSALYLCASSLKRDRNTEAFFGQGTRLTVV.

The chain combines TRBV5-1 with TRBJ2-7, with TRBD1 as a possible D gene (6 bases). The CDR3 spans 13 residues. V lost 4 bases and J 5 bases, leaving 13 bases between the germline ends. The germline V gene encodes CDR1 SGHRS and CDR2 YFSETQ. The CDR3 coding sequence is TGCGCCAGCAGCGTCCTACAGGGCCACGAGCAGTACTTC. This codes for CASSVLQGHEQYF. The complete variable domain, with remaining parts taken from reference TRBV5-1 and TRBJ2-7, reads KAGVTQTPRYLIKTRGQQVTLSCSPISGHRSVSWYQQTPGQGLQFLFEYFSETQRNKGNFPGRFSGRQFSNSRSEMNVSTLELGDSALYLCASSVLQGHEQYFGPGTRLTVT.

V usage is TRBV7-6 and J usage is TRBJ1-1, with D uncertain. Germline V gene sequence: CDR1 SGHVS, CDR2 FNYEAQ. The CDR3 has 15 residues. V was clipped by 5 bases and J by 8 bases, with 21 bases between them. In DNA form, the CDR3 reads TGTGCCAGCAGCCTACGAGGTAGCACTCTAAGGGAAGCTTTCTTT. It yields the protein CASSLRGSTLREAFF.

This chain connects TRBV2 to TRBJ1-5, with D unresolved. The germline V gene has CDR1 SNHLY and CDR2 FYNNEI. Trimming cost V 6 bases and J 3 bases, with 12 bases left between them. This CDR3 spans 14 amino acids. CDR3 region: CASSVDTTNQPQHF. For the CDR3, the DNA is TGTGCCAGCAGCGTAGACACCACCAATCAGCCCCAGCATTTT.

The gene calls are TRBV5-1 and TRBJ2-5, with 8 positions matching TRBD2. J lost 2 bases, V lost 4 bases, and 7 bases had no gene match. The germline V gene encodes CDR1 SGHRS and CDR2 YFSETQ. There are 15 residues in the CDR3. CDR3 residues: CASSPAGGAQETQYF. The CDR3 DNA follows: TGCGCCAGCAGCCCGGCCGGGGGGGCTCAAGAGACCCAGTACTTC.

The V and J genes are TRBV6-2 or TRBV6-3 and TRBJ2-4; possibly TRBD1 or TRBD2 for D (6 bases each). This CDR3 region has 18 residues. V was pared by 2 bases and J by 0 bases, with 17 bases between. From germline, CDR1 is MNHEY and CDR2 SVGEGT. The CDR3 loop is CASSYPIGGNLAKNIQYF. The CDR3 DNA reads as TGTGCCAGCAGTTACCCGATAGGGGGGAACCTAGCCAAAAACATTCAGTACTTC.

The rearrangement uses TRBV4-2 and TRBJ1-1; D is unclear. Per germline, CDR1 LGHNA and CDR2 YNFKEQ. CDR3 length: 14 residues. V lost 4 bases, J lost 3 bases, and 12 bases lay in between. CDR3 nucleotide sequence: TGTGCCAGCAGCCCGATCGAGGGATACACTGAAGCTTTCTTT. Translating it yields CASSPIEGYTEAFF.

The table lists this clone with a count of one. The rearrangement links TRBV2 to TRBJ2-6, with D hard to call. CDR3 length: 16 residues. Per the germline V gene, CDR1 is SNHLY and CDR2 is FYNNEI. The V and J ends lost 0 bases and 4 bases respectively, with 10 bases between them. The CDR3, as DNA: TGTGCCAGCAGTGAAGCGTCGACCGCCGGGGCCAACGTCCTGACTTTC. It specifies CASSEASTAGANVLTF.

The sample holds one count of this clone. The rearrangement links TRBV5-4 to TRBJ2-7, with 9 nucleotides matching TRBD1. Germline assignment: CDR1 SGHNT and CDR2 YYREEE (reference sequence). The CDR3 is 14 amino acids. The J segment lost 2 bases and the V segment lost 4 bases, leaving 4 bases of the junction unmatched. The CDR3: CASSIGTGTYEQYF. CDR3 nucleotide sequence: TGTGCCAGCAGCATAGGGACAGGGACCTACGAGCAGTACTTC.

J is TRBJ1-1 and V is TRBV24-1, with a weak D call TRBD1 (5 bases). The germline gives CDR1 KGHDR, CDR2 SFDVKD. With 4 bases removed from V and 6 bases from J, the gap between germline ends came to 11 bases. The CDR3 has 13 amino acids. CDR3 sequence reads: CATSDPDSPEAFF. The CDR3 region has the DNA TGTGCCACCAGTGACCCTGACAGTCCTGAAGCTTTCTTT.

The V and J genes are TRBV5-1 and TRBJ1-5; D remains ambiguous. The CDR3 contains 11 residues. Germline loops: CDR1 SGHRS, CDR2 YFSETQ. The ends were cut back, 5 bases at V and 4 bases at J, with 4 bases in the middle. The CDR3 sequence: CASSQNQPQHF. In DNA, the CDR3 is TGCGCCAGCAGTCAGAATCAGCCCCAGCATTTT.

The CDR3 here is CASSRGQVEGYTF. DNA of the CDR3: TGTGCCAGCAGTCGGGGACAGGTAGAAGGCTACACCTTC. The chain uses TRBV7-9 and TRBJ1-2; 8 nucleotides agree with TRBD1. CDR3 length: 13 amino acids. The germline V gene has CDR1 SEHNR and CDR2 FQNEAQ (reference sequence). With V trimmed by 6 bases and J by 8 bases, 8 bases remained unmatched.

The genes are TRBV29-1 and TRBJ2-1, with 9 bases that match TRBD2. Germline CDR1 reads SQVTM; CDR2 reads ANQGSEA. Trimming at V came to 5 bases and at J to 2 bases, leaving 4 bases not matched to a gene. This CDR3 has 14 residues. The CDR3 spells CSVPPSGAYNEQFF. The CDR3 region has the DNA TGCAGCGTTCCGCCTAGCGGGGCCTACAATGAGCAGTTCTTC.

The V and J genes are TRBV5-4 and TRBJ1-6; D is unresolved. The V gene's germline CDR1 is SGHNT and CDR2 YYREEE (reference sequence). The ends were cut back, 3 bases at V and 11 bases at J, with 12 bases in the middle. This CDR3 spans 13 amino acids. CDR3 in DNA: TGTGCCAGCAGCTCCTGGACGGGAACACCCCTCCACTTT. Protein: CASSSWTGTPLHF.

The CDR3 DNA follows: TGTGCCGCCGCACGCGAGGGGGGCACTAATGAAAAACTGTTTTTT. This gives the protein CAAAREGGTNEKLFF. V usage is TRBV6-5 and J usage is TRBJ1-4; a possible D gene is TRBD1 (6 bases). Germline V CDR1 and CDR2: MNHEY, SVGAGI. The CDR3 totals 15 residues. V lost 11 bases and J 2 bases, leaving 18 bases between the germline ends.

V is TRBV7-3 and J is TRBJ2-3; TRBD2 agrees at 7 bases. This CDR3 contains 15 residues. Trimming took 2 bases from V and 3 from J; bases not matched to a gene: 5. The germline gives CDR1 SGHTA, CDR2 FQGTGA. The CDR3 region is CASSLGLAATDTQYF. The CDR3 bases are TGTGCCAGCAGCTTAGGGCTAGCGGCAACAGATACGCAGTATTTT.

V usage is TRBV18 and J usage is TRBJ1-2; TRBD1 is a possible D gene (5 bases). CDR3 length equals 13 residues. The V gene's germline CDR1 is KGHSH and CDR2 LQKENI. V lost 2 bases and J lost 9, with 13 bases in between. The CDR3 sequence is CASSPGQGLSYTF. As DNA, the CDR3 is TGTGCCAGCTCACCAGGGCAGGGCCTGAGCTACACCTTC.

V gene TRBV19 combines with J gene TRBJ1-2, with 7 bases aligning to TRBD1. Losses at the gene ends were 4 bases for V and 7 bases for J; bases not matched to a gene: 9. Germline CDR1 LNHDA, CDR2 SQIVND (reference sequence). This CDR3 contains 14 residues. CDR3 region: CASSRATGAGGYTF. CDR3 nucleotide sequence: TGTGCCAGTAGTAGGGCAACAGGGGCGGGTGGCTACACCTTC.